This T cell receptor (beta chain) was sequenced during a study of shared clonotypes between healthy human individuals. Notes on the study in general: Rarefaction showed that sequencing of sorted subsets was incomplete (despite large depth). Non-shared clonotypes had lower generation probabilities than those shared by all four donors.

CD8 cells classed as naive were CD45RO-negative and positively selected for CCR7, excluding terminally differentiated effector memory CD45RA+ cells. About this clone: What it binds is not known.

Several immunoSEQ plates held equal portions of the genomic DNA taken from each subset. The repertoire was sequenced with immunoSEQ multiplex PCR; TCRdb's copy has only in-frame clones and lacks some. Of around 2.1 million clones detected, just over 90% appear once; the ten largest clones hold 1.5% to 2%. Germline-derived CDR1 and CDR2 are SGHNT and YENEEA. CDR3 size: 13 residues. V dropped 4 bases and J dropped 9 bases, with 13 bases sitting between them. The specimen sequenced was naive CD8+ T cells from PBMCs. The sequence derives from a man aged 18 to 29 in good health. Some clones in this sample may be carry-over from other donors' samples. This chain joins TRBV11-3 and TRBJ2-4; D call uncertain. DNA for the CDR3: TGTGCCAGCAGCTCCGGTCGAATCGGCATTCAGTACTTC. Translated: CASSSGRIGIQYF.